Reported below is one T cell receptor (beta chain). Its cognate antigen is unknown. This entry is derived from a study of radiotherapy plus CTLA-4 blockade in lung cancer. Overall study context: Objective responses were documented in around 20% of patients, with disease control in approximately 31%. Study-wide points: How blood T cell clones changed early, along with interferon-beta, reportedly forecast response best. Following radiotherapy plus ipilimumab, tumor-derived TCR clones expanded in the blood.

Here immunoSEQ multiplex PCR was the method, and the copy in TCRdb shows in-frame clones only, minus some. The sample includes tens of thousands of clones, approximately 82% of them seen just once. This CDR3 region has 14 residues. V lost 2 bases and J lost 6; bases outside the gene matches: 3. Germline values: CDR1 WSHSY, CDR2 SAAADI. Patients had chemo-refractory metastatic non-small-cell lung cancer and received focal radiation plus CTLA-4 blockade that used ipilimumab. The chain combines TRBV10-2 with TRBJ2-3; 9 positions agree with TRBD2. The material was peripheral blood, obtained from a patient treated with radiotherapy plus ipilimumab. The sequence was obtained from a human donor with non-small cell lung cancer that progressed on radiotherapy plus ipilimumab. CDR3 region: CASSEGLAFDTQYF. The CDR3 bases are TGCGCCAGCAGTGAGGGACTAGCGTTTGATACGCAGTATTTT.